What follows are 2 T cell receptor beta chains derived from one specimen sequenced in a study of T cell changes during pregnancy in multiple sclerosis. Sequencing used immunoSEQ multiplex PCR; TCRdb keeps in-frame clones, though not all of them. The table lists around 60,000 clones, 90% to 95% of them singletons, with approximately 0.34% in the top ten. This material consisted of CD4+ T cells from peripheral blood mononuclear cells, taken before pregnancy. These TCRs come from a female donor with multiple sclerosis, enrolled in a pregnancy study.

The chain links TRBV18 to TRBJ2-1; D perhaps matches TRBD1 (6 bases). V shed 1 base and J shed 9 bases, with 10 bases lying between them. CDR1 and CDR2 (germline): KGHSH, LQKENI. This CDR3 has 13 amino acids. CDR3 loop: CASSPQGVGEQFF. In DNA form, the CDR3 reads TGTGCCAGCTCACCACAGGGGGTGGGTGAGCAGTTCTTC.

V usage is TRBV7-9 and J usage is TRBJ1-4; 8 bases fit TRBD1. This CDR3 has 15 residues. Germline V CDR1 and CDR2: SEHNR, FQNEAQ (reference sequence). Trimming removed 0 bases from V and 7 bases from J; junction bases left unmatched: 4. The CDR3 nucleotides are TGTGCCAGCAGCTTAGCGACAGGGGTGCGTGAAAAACTGTTTTTT. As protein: CASSLATGVREKLFF.